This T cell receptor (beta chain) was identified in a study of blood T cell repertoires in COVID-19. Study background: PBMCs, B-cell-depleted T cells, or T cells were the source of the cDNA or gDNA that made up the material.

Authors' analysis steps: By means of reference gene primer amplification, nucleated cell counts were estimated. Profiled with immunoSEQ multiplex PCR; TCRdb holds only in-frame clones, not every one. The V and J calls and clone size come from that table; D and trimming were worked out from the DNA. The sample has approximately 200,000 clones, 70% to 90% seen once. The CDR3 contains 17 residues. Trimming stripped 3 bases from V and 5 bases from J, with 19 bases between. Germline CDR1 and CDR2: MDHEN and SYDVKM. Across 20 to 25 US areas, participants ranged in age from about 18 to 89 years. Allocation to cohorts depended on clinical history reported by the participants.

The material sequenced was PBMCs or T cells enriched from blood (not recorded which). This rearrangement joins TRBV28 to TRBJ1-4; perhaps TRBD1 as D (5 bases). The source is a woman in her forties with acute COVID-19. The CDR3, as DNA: TGTGCCAGCAGTTTGTTCCCCGTCGGGACTGGAAATGAAAAACTGTTTTTT. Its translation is CASSLFPVGTGNEKLFF.